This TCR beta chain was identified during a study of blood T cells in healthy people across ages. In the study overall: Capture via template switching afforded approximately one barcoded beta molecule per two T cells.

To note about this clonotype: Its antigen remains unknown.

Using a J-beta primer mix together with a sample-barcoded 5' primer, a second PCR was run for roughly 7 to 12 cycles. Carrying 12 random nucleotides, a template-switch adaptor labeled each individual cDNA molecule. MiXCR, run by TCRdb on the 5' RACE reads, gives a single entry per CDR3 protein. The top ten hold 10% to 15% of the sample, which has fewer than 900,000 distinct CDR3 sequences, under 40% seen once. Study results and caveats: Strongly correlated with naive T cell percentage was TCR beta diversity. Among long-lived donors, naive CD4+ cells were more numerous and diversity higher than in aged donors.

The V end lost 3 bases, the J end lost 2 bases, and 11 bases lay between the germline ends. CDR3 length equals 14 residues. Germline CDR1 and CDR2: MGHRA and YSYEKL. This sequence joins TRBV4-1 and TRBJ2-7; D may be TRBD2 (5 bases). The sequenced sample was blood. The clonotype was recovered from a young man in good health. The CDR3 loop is CASSHPSGTYEQYF. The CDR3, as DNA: TGCGCCAGCAGCCATCCCAGCGGAACCTACGAGCAGTACTTC.